The entry below gives a single T cell receptor (beta chain) sequence along with its context. Unique molecular identifiers were incorporated when the TCRbeta library was constructed. TCRdb reanalysed the PCR reads using MiXCR and keeps one entry per CDR3 protein. The data show more than 550,000 distinct CDR3 sequences, with roughly a tenth seen just once and around 4% held by the top ten. V lost 4 bases and J lost 2; bases outside the gene matches: 10. The CDR3 contains 16 residues. The germline gives CDR1 SGHRS, CDR2 YFSETQ. The source of the sample is a study of T-cell reconstitution after alpha-beta-depleted transplantation in children.

This clonotype was obtained from a human donor who donated a stem cell graft to a child with acute myeloid leukemia. The V call is TRBV5-1, the J call TRBJ2-7; 9 bases are shared with TRBD2. This specimen consisted of PBMCs from the stem cell graft donor, obtained from the stem cell graft. CDR3 amino acids: CASSIAGEGMTYEQYF. The CDR3 nucleotides read TGCGCCAGCAGCATAGCGGGAGAGGGGATGACCTACGAGCAGTACTTC.